One and the same sample provided the 5 T cell receptor beta chains below, sequenced in a study of blood T cell repertoires in COVID-19. Here immunoSEQ multiplex PCR was the method, and the copy in TCRdb shows in-frame clones only, minus some. The sample consists of about 240,000 clones, 80% to 90% of them appearing once. The sequenced material came from PBMCs or T cells enriched from blood (not recorded which). The receptor source for this set is a woman between 25 and 40 years old who had recovered from COVID-19.

DNA of the CDR3: TGTGCCAGCAGCTCCGACAGGGGGAGGGATGGCTACACCTTC. It is translated as CASSSDRGRDGYTF. The rearrangement joins TRBV5-8 to TRBJ1-2; 9 bases match TRBD1. This CDR3 is built from 14 residues. The V gene's germline CDR1 is SGHTS and CDR2 YDEGEE. Germline trimming cut 3 bases from V and 6 bases from J; bases unmatched to any gene: 6.

In this sample, this clone turned up a few times. V gene TRBV9 combines with J gene TRBJ1-5, with D possibly matching TRBD1 (6 bases). The CDR3 contains 19 residues. Germline assignment: CDR1 SGDLS and CDR2 YYNGEE. The V end was cut by 3 bases, the J end by 5 bases, with 27 bases between. Here the CDR3 reads CASSAFLPGDIKSDQPQHF. CDR3 nucleotides: TGTGCCAGCAGCGCCTTCCTCCCCGGGGACATAAAATCAGATCAGCCCCAGCATTTT.

The CDR3 protein is CASSHDSANTEAFF. CDR3 sequence (DNA): TGCGCCAGCAGCCATGACAGCGCGAACACTGAAGCTTTCTTT. The chain is built from TRBV4-1 and TRBJ1-1; D perhaps matches TRBD1 (5 bases). Germline V gene sequence: CDR1 MGHRA, CDR2 YSYEKL. The CDR3 runs 14 residues. Trimming pared 3 bases from V and 1 base from J, leaving 9 bases between.

The chain combines TRBV2 with TRBJ2-7, with 7 bases fitting TRBD1. Germline CDR1 and CDR2: SNHLY and FYNNEI. V shed 5 bases, J shed 3 bases, and the junction held 4 bases outside the gene matches. The CDR3 is made up of 13 amino acids. The CDR3 is CASSRDSRYEQYF. The CDR3 DNA reads TGTGCCAGCAGTCGGGACAGCCGCTACGAGCAGTACTTC.

This clone has just a few counts. The rearrangement joins TRBV4-3 to TRBJ1-2; 8 positions match TRBD1. Trimming removed 4 bases from V and 6 bases from J; junction bases left unmatched: 10. The CDR3 totals 15 residues. CDR1 and CDR2 (germline): LGHNA, YSLEER. CDR3 sequence (DNA): TGCGCCAGCAGCCCGCGCATCACAGGGGGAGATGGCTACACCTTC. This encodes CASSPRITGGDGYTF.